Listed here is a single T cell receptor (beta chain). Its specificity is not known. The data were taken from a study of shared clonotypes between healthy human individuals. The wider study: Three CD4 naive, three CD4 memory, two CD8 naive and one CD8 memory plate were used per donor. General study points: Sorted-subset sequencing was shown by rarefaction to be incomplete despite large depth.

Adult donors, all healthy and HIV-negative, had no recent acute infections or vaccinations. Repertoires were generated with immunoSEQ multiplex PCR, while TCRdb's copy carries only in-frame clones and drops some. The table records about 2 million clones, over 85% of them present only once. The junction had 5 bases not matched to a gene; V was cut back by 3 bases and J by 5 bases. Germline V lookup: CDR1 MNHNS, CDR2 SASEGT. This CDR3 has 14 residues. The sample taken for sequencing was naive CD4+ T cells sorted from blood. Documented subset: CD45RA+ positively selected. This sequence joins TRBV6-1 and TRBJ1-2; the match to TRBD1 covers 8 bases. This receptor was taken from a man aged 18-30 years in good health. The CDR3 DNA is TGTGCCAGCAGTGAGCAGGGGGCGGGTTATGGCTACACCTTC. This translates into CASSEQGAGYGYTF.